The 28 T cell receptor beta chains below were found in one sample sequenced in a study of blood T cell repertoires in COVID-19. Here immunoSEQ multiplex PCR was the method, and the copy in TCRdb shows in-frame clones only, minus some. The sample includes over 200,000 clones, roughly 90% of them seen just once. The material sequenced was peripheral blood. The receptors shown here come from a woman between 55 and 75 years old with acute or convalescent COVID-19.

This chain's CDR3 is CASSPRIRRVQNGNTIYF. As DNA, the CDR3 is TGTGCCAGCAGTCCAAGAATTAGGAGGGTCCAGAACGGAAACACCATATATTTT. The chain couples TRBV14 to TRBJ1-3, with D unclear. CDR3 length equals 18 residues. Trimming took 6 bases from V and 4 from J, leaving 25 bases between them. Germline CDR1 SGHDN, CDR2 FVKESK.

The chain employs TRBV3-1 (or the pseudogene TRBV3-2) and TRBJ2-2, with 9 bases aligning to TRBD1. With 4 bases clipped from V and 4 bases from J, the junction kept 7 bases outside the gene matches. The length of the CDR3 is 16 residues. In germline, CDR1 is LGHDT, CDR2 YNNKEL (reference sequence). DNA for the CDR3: TGTGCCAGCAGCCCCCCAGGGACAGGGACCACCGGGGAGCTGTTTTTT. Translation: CASSPPGTGTTGELFF.

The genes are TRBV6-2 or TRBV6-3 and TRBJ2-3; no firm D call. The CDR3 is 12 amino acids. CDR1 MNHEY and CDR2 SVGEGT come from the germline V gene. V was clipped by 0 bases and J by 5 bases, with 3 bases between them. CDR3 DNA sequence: TGTGCCAGCAGTTACTCGAGAGATACGCAGTATTTT. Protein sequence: CASSYSRDTQYF.

The CDR3 region has the DNA TGTGCCAGCAGTGAAGCGCGGGTGAGCAATCAGCCCCAGCATTTT. Translation: CASSEARVSNQPQHF. V and J are TRBV2 and TRBJ1-5; D remains ambiguous. The CDR3 has 15 residues. V dropped 0 bases and J dropped 1 base, with 7 bases sitting between them. Germline values: CDR1 SNHLY, CDR2 FYNNEI. The full variable domain, rest sourced from reference TRBV2 and TRBJ1-5, is EPEVTQTPSHQVTQMGQEVILRCVPISNHLYFYWYRQILGQKVEFLVSFYNNEISEKSEIFDDQFSVERPDGSNFTLKIRSTKLEDSAMYFCASSEARVSNQPQHFGDGTRLSIL.

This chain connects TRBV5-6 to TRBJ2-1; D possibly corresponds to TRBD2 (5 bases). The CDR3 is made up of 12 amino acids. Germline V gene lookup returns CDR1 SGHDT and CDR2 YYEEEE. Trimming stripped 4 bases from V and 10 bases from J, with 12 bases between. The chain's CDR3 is CASSRTYLEQFF. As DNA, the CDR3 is TGTGCCAGCAGCCGGACTTATTTGGAGCAGTTCTTC.

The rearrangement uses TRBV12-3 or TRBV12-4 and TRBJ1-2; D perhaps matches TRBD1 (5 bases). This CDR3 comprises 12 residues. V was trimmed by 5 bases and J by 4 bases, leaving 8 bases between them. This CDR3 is CASSNRIYGYTF. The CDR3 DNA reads TGTGCCAGCAGTAACAGGATCTATGGCTACACCTTC.

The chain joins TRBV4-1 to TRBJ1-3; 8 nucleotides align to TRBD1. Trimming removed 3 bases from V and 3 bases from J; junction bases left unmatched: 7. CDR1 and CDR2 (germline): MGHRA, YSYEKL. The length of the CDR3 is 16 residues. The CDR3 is CASSQPSTGVGNTIYF. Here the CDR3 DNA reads TGCGCCAGCAGCCAGCCGTCGACAGGGGTTGGAAACACCATATATTTT.

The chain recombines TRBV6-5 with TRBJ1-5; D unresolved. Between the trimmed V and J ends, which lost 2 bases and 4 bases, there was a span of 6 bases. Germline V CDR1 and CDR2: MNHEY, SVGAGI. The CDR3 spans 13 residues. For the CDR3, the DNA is TGTGCCAGCAGTTACATCCGGAATCAGCCCCAGCATTTT. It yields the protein CASSYIRNQPQHF.

CDR3 region: CASRIQRGNYGYTF. The CDR3 DNA sequence: TGTGCCAGCAGGATTCAACGGGGAAACTATGGCTACACCTTC. The chain has TRBV6-5 and TRBJ1-2; D remains ambiguous. The CDR3 has 14 amino acids. V lost 6 bases and J 2 bases, leaving 13 bases between the germline ends. In germline, CDR1 is MNHEY, CDR2 SVGAGI.

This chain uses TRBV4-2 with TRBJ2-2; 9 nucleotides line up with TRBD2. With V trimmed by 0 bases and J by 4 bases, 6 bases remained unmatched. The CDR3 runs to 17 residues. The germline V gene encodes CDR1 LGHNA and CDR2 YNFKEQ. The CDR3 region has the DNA TGTGCCAGCAGCCAAGAATGGCGGGAGGGCGGCACCGGGGAGCTGTTTTTT. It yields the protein CASSQEWREGGTGELFF.

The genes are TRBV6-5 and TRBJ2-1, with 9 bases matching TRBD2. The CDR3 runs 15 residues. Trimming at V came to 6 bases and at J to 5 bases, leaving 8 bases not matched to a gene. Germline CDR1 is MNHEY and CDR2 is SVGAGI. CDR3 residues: CASRTTSGANNEQFF. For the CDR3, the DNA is TGTGCCAGCAGGACGACTAGCGGAGCCAACAATGAGCAGTTCTTC.

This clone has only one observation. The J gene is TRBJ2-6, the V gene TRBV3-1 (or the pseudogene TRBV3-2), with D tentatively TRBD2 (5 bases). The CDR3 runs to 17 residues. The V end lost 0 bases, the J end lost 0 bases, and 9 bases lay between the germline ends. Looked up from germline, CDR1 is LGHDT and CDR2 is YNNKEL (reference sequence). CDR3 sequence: CASSQDRGGSGANVLTF. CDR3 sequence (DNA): TGTGCCAGCAGCCAAGATCGAGGAGGCTCTGGGGCCAACGTCCTGACTTTC.

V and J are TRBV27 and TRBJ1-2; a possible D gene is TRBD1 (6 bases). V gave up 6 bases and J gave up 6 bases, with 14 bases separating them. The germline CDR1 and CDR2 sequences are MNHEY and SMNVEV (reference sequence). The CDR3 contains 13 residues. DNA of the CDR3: TGTGCCAGCAGACCAACAGGGTCCCATGGCTACACCTTC. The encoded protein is CASRPTGSHGYTF.

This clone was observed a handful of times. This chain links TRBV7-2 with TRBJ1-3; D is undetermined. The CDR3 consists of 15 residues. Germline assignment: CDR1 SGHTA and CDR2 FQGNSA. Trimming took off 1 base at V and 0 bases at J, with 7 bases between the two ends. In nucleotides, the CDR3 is TGTGCCAGCAGCTTAGGCGGAACCTCTGGAAACACCATATATTTT. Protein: CASSLGGTSGNTIYF. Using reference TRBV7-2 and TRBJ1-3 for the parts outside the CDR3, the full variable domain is GAGVSQSPSNKVTEKGKDVELRCDPISGHTALYWYRQSLGQGLEFLIYFQGNSAPDKSGLPSDRFSAERTGGSVSTLTIQRTQQEDSAVYLCASSLGGTSGNTIYFGEGSWLTVV.

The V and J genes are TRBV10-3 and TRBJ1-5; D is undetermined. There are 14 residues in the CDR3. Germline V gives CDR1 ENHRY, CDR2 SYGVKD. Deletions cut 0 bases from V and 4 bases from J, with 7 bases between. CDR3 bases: TGTGCCATCAGTGAGTCGTTTCTGAATCAGCCCCAGCATTTT. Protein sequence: CAISESFLNQPQHF.

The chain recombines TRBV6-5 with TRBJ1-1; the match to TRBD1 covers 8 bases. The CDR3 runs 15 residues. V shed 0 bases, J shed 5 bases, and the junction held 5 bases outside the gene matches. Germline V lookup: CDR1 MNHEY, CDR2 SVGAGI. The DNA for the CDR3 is TGTGCCAGCAGTTACTCATGGCAGGGGGCAACTGAAGCTTTCTTT. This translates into CASSYSWQGATEAFF.

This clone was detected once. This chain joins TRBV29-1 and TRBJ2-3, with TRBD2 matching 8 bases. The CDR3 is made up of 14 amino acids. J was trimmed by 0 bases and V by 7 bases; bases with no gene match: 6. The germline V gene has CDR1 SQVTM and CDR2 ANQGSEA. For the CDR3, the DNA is TGCAGCGCCAAGGGGACTAGAAGCACAGATACGCAGTATTTT. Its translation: CSAKGTRSTDTQYF.

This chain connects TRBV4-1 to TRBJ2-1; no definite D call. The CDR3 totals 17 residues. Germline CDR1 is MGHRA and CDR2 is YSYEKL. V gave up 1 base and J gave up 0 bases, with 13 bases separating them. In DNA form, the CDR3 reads TGCGCCAGCAGCCAAGGTTCCGAGCTGAACTCCTACAATGAGCAGTTCTTC. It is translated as CASSQGSELNSYNEQFF.

CDR3 DNA: TGTGCCAGCACCGTAATACGACTAGGGCTAAAAAACATTCAGTACTTC. It encodes CASTVIRLGLKNIQYF. The gene calls are TRBV11-2 and TRBJ2-4, with a tentative D call TRBD2 (6 bases). The CDR3 has 16 residues. Looked up from germline, CDR1 is SGHAT and CDR2 is FQNNGV. Trimming pared 7 bases from V and 4 bases from J, leaving 20 bases between.

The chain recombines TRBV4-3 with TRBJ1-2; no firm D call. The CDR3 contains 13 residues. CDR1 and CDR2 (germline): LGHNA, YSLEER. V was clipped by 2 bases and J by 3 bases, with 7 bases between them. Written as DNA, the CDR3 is TGCGCCAGCAGCCAATACCGGGACTATGGCTACACCTTC. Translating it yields CASSQYRDYGYTF.

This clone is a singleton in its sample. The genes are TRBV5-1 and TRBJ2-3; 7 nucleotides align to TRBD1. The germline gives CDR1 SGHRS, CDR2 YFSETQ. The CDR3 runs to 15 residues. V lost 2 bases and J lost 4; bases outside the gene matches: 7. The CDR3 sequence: CASSLGDRSPDTQYF. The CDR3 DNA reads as TGCGCCAGCAGCTTAGGGGACAGAAGCCCAGATACGCAGTATTTT.

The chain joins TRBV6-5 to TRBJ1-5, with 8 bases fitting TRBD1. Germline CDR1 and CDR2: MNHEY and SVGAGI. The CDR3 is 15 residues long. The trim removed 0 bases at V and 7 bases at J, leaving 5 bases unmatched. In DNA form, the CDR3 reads TGTGCCAGCAGTTACTCGAGACAGGGGCCCCAGCCCCAGCATTTT. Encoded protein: CASSYSRQGPQPQHF.

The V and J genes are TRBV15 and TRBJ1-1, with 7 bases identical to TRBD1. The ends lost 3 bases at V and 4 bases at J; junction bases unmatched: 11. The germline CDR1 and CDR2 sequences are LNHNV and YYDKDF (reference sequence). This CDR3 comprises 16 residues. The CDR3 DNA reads TGTGCCACCAGCAGCCGACAGGGACGGGGTGGCACTGAAGCTTTCTTT. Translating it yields CATSSRQGRGGTEAFF. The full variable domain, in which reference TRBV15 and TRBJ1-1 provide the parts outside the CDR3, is DAMVIQNPRYQVTQFGKPVTLSCSQTLNHNVMYWYQQKSSQAPKLLFHYYDKDFNNEADTPDNFQSRRPNTSFCFLDIRSPGLGDTAMYLCATSSRQGRGGTEAFFGQGTRLTVV.

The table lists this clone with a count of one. CDR3 DNA sequence: TGTGCCAGCAGGAGGACGGGACAGGGGAACACTGAAGCTTTCTTT. It is translated as CASRRTGQGNTEAFF. The V gene is TRBV5-4, the J gene TRBJ1-1; 9 positions agree with TRBD1. The germline V gene has CDR1 SGHNT and CDR2 YYREEE (reference sequence). Trimming took 5 bases from V and 1 from J; bases not matched to a gene: 6. The CDR3 sequence is 15 residues long. Full variable domain (outside the CDR3, taken from reference TRBV5-4 and TRBJ1-1): ETGVTQSPTHLIKTRGQQVTLRCSSQSGHNTVSWYQQALGQGPQFIFQYYREEENGRGNFPPRFSGLQFPNYSSELNVNALELDDSALYLCASRRTGQGNTEAFFGQGTRLTVV.

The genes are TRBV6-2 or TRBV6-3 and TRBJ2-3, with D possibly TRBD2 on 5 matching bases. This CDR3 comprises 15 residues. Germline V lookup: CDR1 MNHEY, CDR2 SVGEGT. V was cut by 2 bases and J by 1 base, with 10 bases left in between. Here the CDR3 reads CASSYPTRRTDTQYF. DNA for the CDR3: TGTGCCAGCAGTTACCCCACTAGACGCACAGATACGCAGTATTTT.

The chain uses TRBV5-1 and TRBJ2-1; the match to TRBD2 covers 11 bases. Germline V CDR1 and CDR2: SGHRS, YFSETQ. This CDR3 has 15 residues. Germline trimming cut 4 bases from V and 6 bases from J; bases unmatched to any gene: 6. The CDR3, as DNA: TGCGCCAGCAGCGAATCCGGGACTAGCGGCAATGAGCAGTTCTTC. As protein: CASSESGTSGNEQFF.

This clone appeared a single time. CDR3: CASSLRTTGNTIYF. The CDR3 coding sequence is TGTGCCAGCAGTCTGCGGACTACTGGAAACACCATATATTTT. V usage is TRBV6-5 and J usage is TRBJ1-3; no firm D call. V was trimmed by 5 bases and J by 2 bases, leaving 10 bases between them. Germline-derived CDR1 and CDR2 are MNHEY and SVGAGI. The CDR3 has 14 amino acids.

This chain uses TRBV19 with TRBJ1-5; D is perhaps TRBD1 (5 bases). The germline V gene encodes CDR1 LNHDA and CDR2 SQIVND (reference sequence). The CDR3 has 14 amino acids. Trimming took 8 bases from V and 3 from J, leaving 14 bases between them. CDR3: CASAQTGPNQPQHF. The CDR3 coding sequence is TGTGCCAGTGCACAAACAGGACCCAATCAGCCCCAGCATTTT.